This passage covers 21 T cell receptor beta chains from one sample sequenced in a study of CD8 T cells in ankylosing spondylitis. A single record per CDR3 protein comes from TCRdb applying MiXCR to the 5' RACE reads. The sample carries about 240,000 distinct CDR3 sequences, approximately 24% recorded once. Sample: blood, either unsorted or a sorted T cell fraction (not recorded which). These receptors came from a male donor with ankylosing spondylitis or in good health (not recorded which).

This clonotype has ten or more counts. This chain uses TRBV12-3 or TRBV12-4 with TRBJ2-7; TRBD1 is a possible D gene (5 bases). This CDR3 is built from 15 residues. V shed 0 bases and J shed 2 bases, with 11 bases lying between them. This CDR3 reads CASSLAVTAAYEQYF. In DNA, the CDR3 is TGTGCCAGCAGTTTAGCGGTGACAGCCGCCTACGAGCAGTACTTC.

This chain links TRBV7-2 with TRBJ2-3; 12 bases are a match to TRBD2. After removal of 1 base from V and 8 bases from J, the junction contained 7 bases not matched to a gene. Germline CDR1 and CDR2: SGHTA and FQGNSA. This CDR3 is built from 16 residues. The DNA for the CDR3 is TGTGCCAGCAGCTTAGGGTCTAGCGGGGGGGCAAGTACGCAGTATTTT. It specifies CASSLGSSGGASTQYF. Variable domain in full (rest from reference TRBV7-2 and TRBJ2-3): GAGVSQSPSNKVTEKGKDVELRCDPISGHTALYWYRQSLGQGLEFLIYFQGNSAPDKSGLPSDRFSAERTGGSVSTLTIQRTQQEDSAVYLCASSLGSSGGASTQYFGPGTRLTVL.

This chain uses TRBV9 with TRBJ2-2; 9 nucleotides line up with TRBD2. V was pared by 0 bases and J by 3 bases, with 3 bases of the junction left unmatched. Germline CDR1 reads SGDLS; CDR2 reads YYNGEE. This CDR3 region has 16 residues. The CDR3 reads CASSVVLAGDTGELFF. The DNA of the CDR3 is TGTGCCAGCAGCGTAGTGTTAGCGGGGGACACCGGGGAGCTGTTTTTT.

J is TRBJ2-5 and V is TRBV7-8, with D perhaps matching TRBD2 (5 bases). V shed 5 bases and J shed 2 bases, with 12 bases lying between them. The CDR3 spans 14 residues. Germline V gives CDR1 SGHVS, CDR2 FQNEAQ. CDR3: CASSAEGPQETQYF. As DNA, the CDR3 is TGTGCCAGCAGCGCCGAGGGTCCGCAAGAGACCCAGTACTTC.

This clonotype was counted many times. The CDR3 nucleotides are TGTGCCAGCCAGTCGGGCCGAGAGACCCAGTACTTC. It is translated as CASQSGRETQYF. V usage is TRBV6-5 and J usage is TRBJ2-5; no clear D gene. In germline, CDR1 is MNHEY, CDR2 SVGAGI. V lost 8 bases and J 4 bases, leaving 11 bases between the germline ends. This CDR3 spans 12 amino acids.

This chain joins TRBV6-7 and TRBJ2-3; TRBD2 matches at 14 bases. TRBV6-7 is designated an ORF whose function remains uncertain. This CDR3 comprises 17 residues. Germline trimming cut 10 bases from V and 4 bases from J; bases unmatched to any gene: 13. The DNA of the CDR3 is TGTGCCAAGACTAGCGGGGGGGGGACCTCTGGCGCAGATACGCAGTATTTT. It translates to CAKTSGGGTSGADTQYF.

The rearrangement joins TRBV12-3 or TRBV12-4 to TRBJ2-3, with D possibly being TRBD2 (7 bases). V gave up 10 bases and J gave up 5 bases, with 16 bases separating them. The CDR3 runs to 13 residues. CDR3 protein: CAIGGQEGDTQYF. For the CDR3, the DNA is TGTGCCATCGGGGGGCAGGAAGGAGATACGCAGTATTTT.

Many counts were recorded for this clonotype. The chain combines TRBV6-5 with TRBJ2-7, with D possibly TRBD1 on 6 matching bases. Germline V CDR1 and CDR2: MNHEY, SVGAGI. The CDR3 runs 13 residues. Trimming cost V 2 bases and J 3 bases, with 8 bases left between them. The CDR3 nucleotides read TGTGCCAGCAGTTACCGGGACAACTACGAGCAGTACTTC. Residues: CASSYRDNYEQYF.

This clonotype has at least ten counts. V usage is TRBV20-1 and J usage is TRBJ2-7; D perhaps matches TRBD2 (6 bases). The length of the CDR3 is 14 residues. CDR1 and CDR2 (germline): DFQATT, SNEGSKA (reference sequence). V was trimmed by 3 bases and J by 2 bases, leaving 14 bases between them. The CDR3 DNA reads as TGCAGTGCTAGTCTCGGGGGATCCCCCTACGAGCAGTACTTC. It encodes CSASLGGSPYEQYF.

The genes are TRBV29-1 and TRBJ2-5; TRBD2 matches 9 bases. The J segment lost 4 bases and the V segment lost 6 bases, leaving 18 bases of the junction unmatched. The length of the CDR3 is 17 residues. The germline CDR1 and CDR2 sequences are SQVTM and ANQGSEA. The CDR3: CSVAGTATGLARETQYF. The CDR3 DNA is TGCAGCGTCGCCGGGACCGCGACGGGACTAGCAAGAGAGACCCAGTACTTC. Full variable domain (remainder filled in from reference TRBV29-1 and TRBJ2-5): SAVISQKPSRDICQRGTSLTIQCQVDSQVTMMFWYRQQPGQSLTLIATANQGSEATYESGFVIDKFPISRPNLTFSTLTVSNMSPEDSSIYLCSVAGTATGLARETQYFGPGTRLLVL.

This chain uses TRBV7-9 with TRBJ2-5; D is uncertain. V was clipped by 7 bases and J by 4 bases, with 13 bases between them. Germline V gene sequence: CDR1 SEHNR, CDR2 FQNEAQ (reference sequence). The CDR3 runs to 13 residues. The CDR3 DNA reads TGTGCCAGCAAGGTGGCAGGCGGAGAGACCCAGTACTTC. It translates to CASKVAGGETQYF.

This clonotype turned up a few times. The J gene is TRBJ2-3, the V gene TRBV20-1; unclear D gene. Trimming shortened V by 6 bases and J by 0 bases, and 7 bases separated the two germline ends. Germline V gives CDR1 DFQATT, CDR2 SNEGSKA (reference sequence). The CDR3 has 12 residues. In DNA form, the CDR3 reads TGCAGTGCGCCCCCTAGCACAGATACGCAGTATTTT. Translated, it gives CSAPPSTDTQYF.

This clonotype was seen more than once but under ten times. The chain recombines TRBV18 with TRBJ2-5, with D tentatively TRBD1 (6 bases). Between the trimmed V and J ends, which lost 2 bases and 4 bases, there was a span of 11 bases. CDR3 size: 14 residues. Per germline, CDR1 KGHSH and CDR2 LQKENI. The CDR3 bases are TGTGCCAGCTCACCATCCAGGGGTCGAGAGACCCAGTACTTC. This codes for CASSPSRGRETQYF. Full variable domain (remainder filled in from reference TRBV18 and TRBJ2-5): NAGVMQNPRHLVRRRGQEARLRCSPMKGHSHVYWYRQLPEEGLKFMVYLQKENIIDESGMPKERFSAEFPKEGPSILRIQQVVRGDSAAYFCASSPSRGRETQYFGPGTRLLVL.

The V call is TRBV27, the J call TRBJ2-3; D unresolved. The CDR3 covers 15 residues. The V end was cut by 7 bases, the J end by 0 bases, with 14 bases between. CDR1 is MNHEY, CDR2 SMNVEV, per germline (reference sequence). The CDR3, as DNA: TGTGCCAGCATGAGGTTCCCCACTAGCACAGATACGCAGTATTTT. It is translated as CASMRFPTSTDTQYF.

This sequence joins TRBV24-1 and TRBJ2-2; TRBD1 matches at 9 bases. This CDR3 comprises 15 residues. Trimming cost V 3 bases and J 5 bases; bases outside gene matches: 3. Germline lookup yields CDR1 KGHDR and CDR2 SFDVKD. CDR3 amino acids: CATSDHGQGTGELFF. In nucleotides, the CDR3 is TGTGCCACCAGTGATCACGGACAGGGGACCGGGGAGCTGTTTTTT.

This clonotype showed up many times. The chain employs TRBV12-3 or TRBV12-4 and TRBJ2-1; D is ambiguous. This CDR3 spans 12 amino acids. Trimming left V 5 bases short and J 9 bases short, with 11 bases between. CDR3 protein: CASSQSDVEQFF. The CDR3 region has the DNA TGTGCCAGCAGTCAATCGGACGTTGAGCAGTTCTTC.

This clonotype showed up just a few times. The chain recombines TRBV20-1 with TRBJ2-7; the match to TRBD2 covers 15 bases. This CDR3 contains 14 residues. Germline CDR1 DFQATT, CDR2 SNEGSKA (reference sequence). V gave up 5 bases and J gave up 5 bases; unmatched junction bases: 4. The chain's CDR3 is CSAWTSGGVDEQYF. CDR3 nucleotides: TGCAGTGCTTGGACTAGCGGGGGGGTGGACGAGCAGTACTTC.

The chain couples TRBV20-1 to TRBJ2-7; 8 bases map to TRBD2. V was clipped by 0 bases and J by 6 bases; unmatched bases: 13. Per germline, CDR1 DFQATT and CDR2 SNEGSKA (reference sequence). The CDR3 totals 16 residues. In DNA form, the CDR3 reads TGCAGTGCTAGAGATGGTAGGCGGGGGGTGTTTGGCGAGCAGTACTTC. This sequence encodes CSARDGRRGVFGEQYF.

The J gene is TRBJ1-5, the V gene TRBV6-2 or TRBV6-3; D is unresolved. Germline CDR1 and CDR2: MNHEY and SVGEGT. V lost 6 bases to trimming and J lost 0 bases, with 9 bases between them. There are 14 residues in the CDR3. The CDR3 sequence is CASRSRNSNQPQHF. The CDR3 region has the DNA TGTGCCAGCAGAAGCAGAAATAGCAATCAGCCCCAGCATTTT.

This clonotype has just a few counts. Here the CDR3 DNA reads TGTGCCAGTAGTGCCCGGGACACTGGGGCCAACGTCCTGACTTTC. Translated, it gives CASSARDTGANVLTF. The rearrangement joins TRBV19 to TRBJ2-6; possible D gene TRBD1, 6 bases. The CDR3 is made up of 15 amino acids. V lost 5 bases to trimming and J lost 2 bases, with 10 bases between them. In germline, CDR1 is LNHDA, CDR2 SQIVND (reference sequence).

This clonotype was counted at least ten times. V gene TRBV5-1 combines with J gene TRBJ2-5; no clear D gene. The length of the CDR3 is 15 residues. CDR1 and CDR2 from the germline V gene are SGHRS and YFSETQ. Trimming pared 5 bases from V and 3 bases from J, leaving 17 bases between. This CDR3 is CASSLGPYEEETQYF. As DNA, the CDR3 is TGCGCCAGCAGTCTGGGCCCATATGAGGAAGAGACCCAGTACTTC.